What follows are 10 T cell receptor delta chains derived from one specimen sequenced in a study of γδ T cells in repeated Plasmodium falciparum infection. Gammadelta T cells were flow-sorted from PBMC into Vgamma9/Vdelta2+ and Vdelta2-negative populations for bulk analysis. TCRdb re-processed the multiplex PCR reads via CATT. The data show over 55,000 delta-chain clones, around 1.7% seen once. Input material: gamma-delta T cells from blood. The receptors come from a pool of human donors (malaria-infected and uninfected, not separated).

About this clone itself: TCRdb lists the protein of a much larger clone for this DNA, which differs at residue 7, so this is likely a read error; the protein given here is translated from the DNA itself. The chain employs TRDV1 and TRDJ1; either TRDD2 or TRDD3 may fit D (5 bases each). The CDR3 is 19 amino acids. The V end lost 3 bases, the J end lost 0 bases, and 23 bases lay between the germline ends. Germline-derived CDR1 and CDR2 are TSWWSYY and QGS. In DNA form, the CDR3 reads TGTGCTCTTGGGGACCCAAATCCCTTCGGGAGGGGGTACACCGATAAACTCATCTTT. Translated: CALGDPNPFGRGYTDKLIF.

Of note for this clone: Since a far larger clone is one base different, this is likely a read error. This sample includes further DNA sequences coding for the same CDR3. This sequence joins TRDV1 and TRDJ1; 12 bases match TRDD3. Germline V gene data show CDR1 as TSWWSYY and CDR2 as QGS. V lost 6 bases, J lost 10 bases, and 27 bases stayed unmatched. This CDR3 comprises 20 residues. The chain's CDR3 is CALGPIPSSLLGDTSAPLIF. The CDR3 DNA sequence: TGTGCTCTTGGCCCTATCCCCTCCTCACTACTGGGGGATACTTCGGCGCCACTCATCTTT.

This clone was counted at least ten times. The TCRdb protein comes from a much larger clone and disagrees with this DNA's translation at residue 12, likely due to a read error; the protein given here is derived from the DNA. This chain uses TRDV1 with TRDJ1; D call uncertain. Between the trimmed V and J ends, which lost 0 bases and 1 base, there was a span of 24 bases. In germline, CDR1 is TSWWSYY, CDR2 QGS. The CDR3 length is 20 residues. The CDR3 DNA reads as TGTGCTCTTGGGGAACTCAGCCCTCGCCCTTACCGGGTTTCCACCGATAAACTCATCTTT. Protein sequence: CALGELSPRPYRVSTDKLIF.

This clone has a count of ten or more. A clone one base away is much larger, so this may be a read error. The same CDR3 also results from other DNA sequences found in this sample. The chain combines TRDV1 with TRDJ1; 7 bases line up with TRDD3. CDR1 is TSWWSYY and CDR2 is QGS in the germline V gene. The CDR3 runs to 19 residues. The CDR3 DNA reads TGTGCTCTCGGGGATGGAGTCCTATGGCTGGGGGCGCACACCGATAAACTTATCTTT. Protein sequence: CALGDGVLWLGAHTDKLIF.

This clone has only a few counts. The TCRdb protein, from a much larger clone, departs from this DNA's translation at residue 22, likely by read error; the protein shown derives from the DNA. The genes are TRDV1 and TRDJ1; TRDD3 aligns across 12 bases. TCRdb is silent on the J gene; assignment here came from matching the DNA to germline. V lost 5 bases, J lost 6 bases, and 46 bases stayed unmatched. Looked up from germline, CDR1 is TSWWSYY and CDR2 is QGS. This CDR3 is 28 amino acids long. In nucleotides, the CDR3 is TGTGCTCTTGGGAACCAACGGACATTACGGGGGCTTACCTATTACTGGGGGATACAAAGAGAGTGTACGCATAAACTCATCTTT. It specifies CALGNQRTLRGLTYYWGIQRECTHKLIF.

The sample holds many counts of this clone. Other DNA sequences in this sample translate to the same CDR3. The chain links TRDV1 to TRDJ1; D gene uncertain. The CDR3 contains 14 residues. The germline CDR1 and CDR2 sequences are TSWWSYY and QGS. Trimming pared 0 bases from V and 3 bases from J, leaving 8 bases between. As DNA, the CDR3 is TGTGCTCTTGGGGAACTAGGGTTGTCCGATAAACTCATCTTT. It is translated as CALGELGLSDKLIF.

In its sample, this clone was seen many times. Since a far larger clone is one base different, this is likely a read error. Other DNA sequences within the sample encode an identical CDR3. The rearrangement joins TRDV1 to TRDJ1, with 10 bases aligning to TRDD3. Germline V gives CDR1 TSWWSYY, CDR2 QGS. This CDR3 spans 18 amino acids. CDR3 region: CALGEPLRTGGSGGKLIF. The CDR3 bases are TGTGCTCTCGGGGAGCCACTACGTACTGGGGGATCGGGCGGTAAACTCATCTTT.

For this clone: A far larger clone is off by one base, so a read error is likely. Other DNA sequences within the sample encode an identical CDR3. The chain links TRDV3 to TRDJ1, with 8 bases lining up with TRDD3. Germline lookup yields CDR1 TVYSNPD and CDR2 GDNSRS (reference sequence). This CDR3 is built from 20 residues. The junction had 25 bases not matched to a gene; V was cut back by 4 bases and J by 0 bases. The CDR3 nucleotides are TGTGCCTCCCTCCCTACGATGCCTGCTGGGGGACCCAACCACACCGATAAACTCATCTTT. Translated: CASLPTMPAGGPNHTDKLIF.

Ten or more counts support this clone. A far bigger clonotype differs at one base, so this is likely a read error. This sample includes further DNA sequences coding for the same CDR3. This chain joins TRDV2 and TRDJ2; D might be TRDD3 (6 bases). The CDR3 spans 14 residues. Germline V gene lookup returns CDR1 GEAIGNYY and CDR2 EKD. CDR3 loop: CACDTITGTAQLFF. The CDR3 nucleotides read TGTGCCTGTGACACCATTACTGGGACAGCGCAACTCTTCTTT.

This clone has a count of ten or more. A far bigger clonotype differs at one base, so this is likely a read error. The rearrangement joins TRDV2 to TRDJ1; TRDD3 might be the D (6 bases). This CDR3 spans 20 amino acids. The germline V gene has CDR1 GEAIGNYY and CDR2 EKD. The V end lost 1 base, the J end lost 1 base, and 27 bases lay between the germline ends. The CDR3 loop is CACDTLRVLGGLVITDKLIF. CDR3 nucleotides: TGTGCCTGTGACACTCTTAGAGTACTGGGTGGGCTGGTCATCACCGATAAACTCATCTTT.